The 8 T cell receptor beta chains below were found in one sample sequenced in a study of OX40 agonist ivuxolimab in advanced cancers. Assay: immunoSEQ multiplex PCR; the TCRdb copy retains only in-frame clones and omits some. Of about 46,000 clones listed, about 89% are singletons. Source: CD4+ or CD8+ T cells sorted from blood, taken in a trial of the OX40 agonist ivuxolimab. All receptors derive from an adult with an advanced solid tumor such as melanoma, head and neck, liver or kidney cancer.

Notes on this clone: The sample carries other DNA sequences with the same CDR3. This chain joins TRBV4-3 and TRBJ2-1, with D uncertain. V was cut by 6 bases and J by 0 bases, with 15 bases left in between. Germline assignment: CDR1 LGHNA and CDR2 YSLEER. The CDR3 runs to 16 residues. Here the CDR3 DNA reads TGCGCCAGCAGTCGCGCGGCAGGCAGCTCCTACAATGAGCAGTTCTTC. Translating gives CASSRAAGSSYNEQFF.

The rearrangement uses TRBV7-3 and TRBJ2-3; tentatively, D is TRBD1 or TRBD2 (5 bases each). Germline V gene data show CDR1 as SGHTA and CDR2 as FQGTGA. This CDR3 is built from 15 residues. The V and J ends lost 4 bases and 2 bases respectively, with 13 bases between them. The CDR3 DNA follows: TGTGCCAGCAGCTCCTCTGAGGGGACCACAGATACGCAGTATTTT. Residues: CASSSSEGTTDTQYF.

The chain couples TRBV29-1 to TRBJ1-1, with D uncertain. V lost 3 bases and J 2 bases, leaving 13 bases between the germline ends. The germline V gene encodes CDR1 SQVTM and CDR2 ANQGSEA. This CDR3 comprises 14 residues. The CDR3 nucleotides are TGCAGCGTTGAGAATCTGGCGGGTAACACTGAAGCTTTCTTT. Amino acids: CSVENLAGNTEAFF.

V gene TRBV7-9 combines with J gene TRBJ1-2; D remains ambiguous. The V gene's germline CDR1 is SEHNR and CDR2 FQNEAQ (reference sequence). V was trimmed by 8 bases and J by 8 bases, leaving 15 bases between them. This CDR3 is built from 12 residues. In DNA, the CDR3 is TGTGCCAGCGCCTCCGGCCCCCTGGGCTACACCTTC. Protein sequence: CASASGPLGYTF. The full variable domain, in which reference TRBV7-9 and TRBJ1-2 provide the parts outside the CDR3, is DTGVSQNPRHKITKRGQNVTFRCDPISEHNRLYWYRQTLGQGPEFLTYFQNEAQLEKSRLLSDRFSAERPKGSFSTLEIQRTEQGDSAMYLCASASGPLGYTFGSGTRLTVV.

In the case of this clone: At the DNA level, this CDR3 is encoded by other sequences in the same sample as well. J is TRBJ2-1 and V is TRBV6-5; D is perhaps TRBD2 (6 bases). The germline V gene encodes CDR1 MNHEY and CDR2 SVGAGI. CDR3 size: 15 residues. V lost 0 bases to trimming and J lost 3 bases, with 9 bases between them. CDR3 bases: TGTGCCAGCAGTTACTCGGGACTGGGCTACAATGAGCAGTTCTTC. Protein sequence: CASSYSGLGYNEQFF.

The V call is TRBV18, the J call TRBJ2-3; D gene uncertain. The CDR3 contains 14 residues. Germline loops: CDR1 KGHSH, CDR2 LQKENI. Trimming cost V 3 bases and J 0 bases, with 7 bases left between them. CDR3 sequence (DNA): TGTGCCAGCTCACCCGACCGGAGCACAGATACGCAGTATTTT. Residues: CASSPDRSTDTQYF. The variable domain in full, completed from reference TRBV18 and TRBJ2-3, reads NAGVMQNPRHLVRRRGQEARLRCSPMKGHSHVYWYRQLPEEGLKFMVYLQKENIIDESGMPKERFSAEFPKEGPSILRIQQVVRGDSAAYFCASSPDRSTDTQYFGPGTRLTVL.

This clone was detected only once. The chain uses TRBV30 and TRBJ2-5; the match to TRBD1 covers 7 bases. This CDR3 is built from 13 residues. Germline CDR1 and CDR2: GTSNPN and SVGIG (reference sequence). After removal of 3 bases from V and 2 bases from J, the junction contained 3 bases not matched to a gene. The CDR3 loop reads CAWRPQGQETQYF. In DNA, the CDR3 is TGTGCCTGGAGACCACAGGGGCAAGAGACCCAGTACTTC.

This clone was seen once. The CDR3 DNA sequence: TGTGCCAGCAGTTACTCGTATGGCTACACCTTC. Its translation: CASSYSYGYTF. The chain has TRBV6-5 and TRBJ1-2; the D is unclear. Per the germline V gene, CDR1 is MNHEY and CDR2 is SVGAGI. The CDR3 consists of 11 residues. With 0 bases removed from V and 5 bases from J, the gap between germline ends came to 1 base.